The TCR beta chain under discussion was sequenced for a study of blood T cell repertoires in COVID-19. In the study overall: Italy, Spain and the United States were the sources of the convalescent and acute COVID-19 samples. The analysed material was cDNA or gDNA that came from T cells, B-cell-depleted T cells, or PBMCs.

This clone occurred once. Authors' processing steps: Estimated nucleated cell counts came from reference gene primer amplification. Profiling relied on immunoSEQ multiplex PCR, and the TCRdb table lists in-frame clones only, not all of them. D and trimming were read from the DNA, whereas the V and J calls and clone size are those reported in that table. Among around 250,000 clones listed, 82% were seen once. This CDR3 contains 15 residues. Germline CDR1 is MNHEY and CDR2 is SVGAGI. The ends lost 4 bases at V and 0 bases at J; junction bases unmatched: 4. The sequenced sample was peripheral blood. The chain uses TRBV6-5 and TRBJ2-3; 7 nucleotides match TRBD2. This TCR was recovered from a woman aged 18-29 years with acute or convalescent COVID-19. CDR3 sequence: CASSSGGTSTDTQYF. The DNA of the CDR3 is TGTGCCAGCAGTTCGGGGGGAACGAGCACAGATACGCAGTATTTT.